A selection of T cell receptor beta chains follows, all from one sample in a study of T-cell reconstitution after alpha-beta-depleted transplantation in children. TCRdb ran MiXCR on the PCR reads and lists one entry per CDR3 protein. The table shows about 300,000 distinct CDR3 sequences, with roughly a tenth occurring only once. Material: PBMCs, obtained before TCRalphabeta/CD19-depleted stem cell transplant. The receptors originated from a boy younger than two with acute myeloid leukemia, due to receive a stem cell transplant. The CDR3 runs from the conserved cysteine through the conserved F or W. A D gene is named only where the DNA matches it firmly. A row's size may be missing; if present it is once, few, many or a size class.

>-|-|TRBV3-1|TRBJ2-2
CASSPTENTGELFF
TGTGCCAGCAGCCCGACAGAGAACACCGGGGAGCTGTTTTTT
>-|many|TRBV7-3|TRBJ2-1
CASGDTETYNEQFF
TGTGCCAGTGGGGATACTGAAACTTACAATGAGCAGTTCTTC
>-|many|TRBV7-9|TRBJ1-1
CASSPRWVEAFF
TGTGCCAGCAGCCCAAGGTGGGTTGAAGCTTTCTTT
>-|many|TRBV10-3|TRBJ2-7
CAISVEYPYEQYF
TGTGCCATCAGTGTCGAGTACCCCTACGAGCAGTACTTC
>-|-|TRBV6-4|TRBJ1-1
CASSPDTGTEAFF
TGTGCCAGCAGTCCGGACACGGGCACTGAAGCTTTCTTT
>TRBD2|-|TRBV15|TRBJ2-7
CATSRDSGGAREQYF
TGTGCCACCAGCAGAGATTCGGGGGGGGCACGCGAGCAGTACTTC
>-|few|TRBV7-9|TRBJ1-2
CASSFDGFYYGYTF
TGTGCCAGCAGCTTTGATGGTTTCTACTATGGCTACACCTTC
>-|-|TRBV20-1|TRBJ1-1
CSAPGGGRNTEAFF
TGCAGTGCTCCCGGCGGGGGCCGGAACACTGAAGCTTTCTTT
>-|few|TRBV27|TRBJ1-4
CASSLRGEEKLFF
TGTGCCAGCAGTTTGCGGGGGGAGGAAAAACTGTTTTTT
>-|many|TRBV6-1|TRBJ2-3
CASRSRSITDTQYF
TGTGCCAGCAGATCCCGGTCCATCACAGATACGCAGTATTTT
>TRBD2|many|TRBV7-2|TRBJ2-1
CASSWLAGIYNEQFF
TGTGCCAGCAGCTGGCTAGCGGGAATTTACAATGAGCAGTTCTTC
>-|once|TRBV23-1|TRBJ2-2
CASSHRGFPTGEPFF
TGCGCCAGCAGTCACCGCGGGTTCCCCACCGGGGAGCCGTTTTTT
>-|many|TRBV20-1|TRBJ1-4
CSARDQGGEKLFF
TGCAGTGCTAGAGATCAGGGCGGGGAAAAACTGTTTTTT
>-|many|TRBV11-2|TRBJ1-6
CASSLDRTVSLTSPLHF
TGTGCCAGCAGCTTAGATCGGACGGTCTCCCTTACTTCACCCCTCCACTTT
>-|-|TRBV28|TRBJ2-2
CASSFQGRRGTGELFF
TGTGCCAGCAGTTTCCAGGGAAGGAGGGGGACCGGGGAGCTGTTTTTT
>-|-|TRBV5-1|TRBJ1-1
CASSLAGSEAFF
TGCGCCAGCAGCTTGGCAGGGTCGGAAGCTTTCTTT
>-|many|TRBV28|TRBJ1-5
CASSLGFLSNQPQHF
TGTGCCAGCAGTTTGGGGTTTTTAAGCAATCAGCCCCAGCATTTT
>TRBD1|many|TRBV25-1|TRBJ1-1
CASSESLQGMNTEAFF
TGTGCCAGCAGTGAATCCCTACAGGGGATGAACACTGAAGCTTTCTTT
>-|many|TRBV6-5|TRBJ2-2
CASTTDTGELFF
TGTGCCAGCACCACGGACACCGGGGAGCTGTTTTTT
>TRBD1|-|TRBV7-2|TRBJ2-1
CASSAHRGSKTNEQFF
TGTGCCAGCAGCGCGCACAGGGGCTCTAAGACCAATGAGCAGTTCTTC
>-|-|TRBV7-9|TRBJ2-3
CASSSLVLEDTQYF
TGTGCCAGCAGCTCCCTTGTCTTGGAGGATACGCAGTATTTT
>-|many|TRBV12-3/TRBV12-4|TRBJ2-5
CASSLWRQETQYF
TGTGCCAGCAGTTTATGGCGCCAAGAGACCCAGTACTTC
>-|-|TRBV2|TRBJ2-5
CASSWRWETQYF
TGTGCCAGCAGCTGGAGGTGGGAGACCCAGTACTTC
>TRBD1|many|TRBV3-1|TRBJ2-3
CASRQERGHGTDTQYF
TGTGCCAGCAGGCAAGAGAGGGGGCACGGCACAGATACGCAGTATTTT
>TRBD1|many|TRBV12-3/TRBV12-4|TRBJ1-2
CASSLAGTGELTGYTF
TGTGCCAGCAGTTTAGCGGGGACAGGGGAGTTAACCGGCTACACCTTC
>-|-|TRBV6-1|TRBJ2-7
CASRQTRSSYEQYF
TGTGCCAGCAGACAAACAAGGAGCTCCTACGAGCAGTACTTC
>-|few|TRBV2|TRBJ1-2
CASSDGPLGGNWHGYTF
TGTGCCAGCAGTGATGGCCCCCTTGGGGGGAATTGGCATGGCTACACCTTC
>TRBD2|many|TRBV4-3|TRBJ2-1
CASSQDLTSGSSSEQFF
TGCGCCAGCAGCCAAGATCTAACTAGCGGGAGTAGCAGTGAGCAGTTCTTC
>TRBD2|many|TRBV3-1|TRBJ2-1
CASSSPGLAGGNEQFF
TGTGCCAGCAGCTCTCCGGGACTAGCGGGGGGCAATGAGCAGTTCTTC
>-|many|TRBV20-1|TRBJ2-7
CSSSGVYEQYF
TGCAGTTCTAGTGGGGTGTACGAGCAGTACTTC
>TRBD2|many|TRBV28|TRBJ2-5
CASSMLSGGQETQYF
TGTGCCAGCAGTATGTTAAGCGGGGGGCAAGAGACCCAGTACTTC
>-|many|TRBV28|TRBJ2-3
CASSPLTATDTQYF
TGTGCCAGCAGTCCATTAACAGCCACAGATACGCAGTATTTT
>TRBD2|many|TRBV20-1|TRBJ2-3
CSASPGLAGVDTQYF
TGCAGTGCAAGCCCGGGACTAGCGGGAGTGGATACGCAGTATTTT
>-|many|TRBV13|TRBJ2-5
CASSAGGHGTQYF
TGTGCCAGCAGCGCCGGGGGGCATGGGACCCAGTACTTC
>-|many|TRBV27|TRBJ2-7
CASSPSLGSSYEQYF
TGTGCCAGCAGCCCTTCCCTAGGGAGCTCCTACGAGCAGTACTTC
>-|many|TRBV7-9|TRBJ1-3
CASSLGATGGNTIYF
TGTGCCAGCAGCTTAGGCGCGACAGGTGGAAACACCATATATTTT